Each of the 14 T cell receptor beta chains below was sequenced from the same sample in a study of post-analysis software for immune sequencing data. Overall study results and limits: When patients were compared with controls, a handful of TRBV segments were more frequent, TRBV5-6, TRBV5-1 and TRBV20-1 among them.

Their specific antigens are unknown. Each TCR beta cDNA library carried unique molecular identifiers. TCRdb re-derived calls from the PCR reads in MiXCR, one entry per CDR3 protein. The sample lists roughly 540,000 distinct CDR3 sequences; 30% to 40% were seen once. Specimen: blood. These receptors were collected from a girl younger than 18 with multiple sclerosis.

The chain links TRBV5-5 to TRBJ1-5, with D unresolved. There are 14 residues in the CDR3. Germline lookup yields CDR1 SGHKS and CDR2 YYEKEE (reference sequence). V was cut by 0 bases and J by 7 bases, with 11 bases left in between. CDR3 amino acids: CASSLAPLRQPQHF. The CDR3 nucleotides read TGTGCCAGCAGCTTGGCCCCCCTGCGACAGCCCCAGCATTTT.

The V call is TRBV11-2, the J call TRBJ2-5, with D possibly called TRBD1 or TRBD2 (6 bases each). Trimming took 5 bases from V and 0 from J, leaving 19 bases between them. Germline V CDR1 and CDR2: SGHAT, FQNNGV. The CDR3 is made up of 17 amino acids. For the CDR3, the DNA is TGTGCCAGCAGCCCAGGGAGGACAGCGTATCACCAAGAGACCCAGTACTTC. Protein: CASSPGRTAYHQETQYF.

This clonotype was found a few times. Here the CDR3 DNA reads TGTGCCAGCTCCAGACAGGCCTCCTACGAGCAGTACTTC. It is translated as CASSRQASYEQYF. This rearrangement joins TRBV2 to TRBJ2-7; maybe TRBD1 (6 bases). Per germline, CDR1 SNHLY and CDR2 FYNNEI. Trimming pared 8 bases from V and 0 bases from J, leaving 11 bases between. There are 13 residues in the CDR3.

This clonotype was observed a few times. J is TRBJ2-3 and V is TRBV18; D gene uncertain. The V and J ends lost 3 bases and 5 bases respectively, with 6 bases between them. The CDR3 is made up of 12 amino acids. Germline lookup yields CDR1 KGHSH and CDR2 LQKENI. CDR3 sequence reads: CASSPIIDTQYF. CDR3 sequence (DNA): TGTGCCAGCTCACCCATAATAGATACGCAGTATTTT.

This clonotype appeared many times. The chain is built from TRBV15 and TRBJ2-1; 8 nucleotides match TRBD2. Germline lookup yields CDR1 LNHNV and CDR2 YYDKDF (reference sequence). The CDR3 loop spans 19 amino acids. V was pared by 2 bases and J by 8 bases, with 20 bases of the junction left unmatched. The CDR3 nucleotides read TGTGCCACCAGCAGACAACGCCTTATTCCCGGACTAGCCACCTATGAGCAGTTCTTC. Translation gives CATSRQRLIPGLATYEQFF.

In its sample, this clonotype was seen once. The genes are TRBV7-3 and TRBJ1-1; D gene uncertain. Germline assignment: CDR1 SGHTA and CDR2 FQGTGA. The CDR3 sequence is 13 residues long. Trimming cost V 2 bases and J 4 bases, with 8 bases left between them. CDR3 sequence reads: CASSLYQSTEAFF. CDR3 sequence (DNA): TGTGCCAGCAGCTTATATCAGAGCACTGAAGCTTTCTTT.

This clonotype was seen a few times. The J gene is TRBJ2-7, the V gene TRBV30; D not resolved. The CDR3 has 11 residues. In germline, CDR1 is GTSNPN, CDR2 SVGIG (reference sequence). V dropped 3 bases and J dropped 1 base, with 4 bases sitting between them. CDR3 DNA sequence: TGTGCCTGGAGGGGTTCCTACGAGCAGTACTTC. Its translation is CAWRGSYEQYF.

This rearrangement joins TRBV3-1 to TRBJ2-7; 12 bases line up with TRBD2. This CDR3 is built from 16 residues. With 0 bases clipped from V and 3 bases from J, the junction kept 3 bases outside the gene matches. Germline V gene data show CDR1 as LGHDT and CDR2 as YNNKEL (reference sequence). The CDR3 DNA reads as TGTGCCAGCAGCCAAGAACTAGCGGGGGGCTACTACGAGCAGTACTTC. This codes for CASSQELAGGYYEQYF.

This chain joins TRBV6-1 and TRBJ1-2; D is unclear. The germline V gene encodes CDR1 MNHNS and CDR2 SASEGT. V was shortened by 0 bases and J by 4 bases, with 21 bases between the two germline ends. This CDR3 comprises 18 residues. In DNA form, the CDR3 reads TGTGCCAGCAGTGAAGCTGGAGCCCGCTATGCCGTATTCTATGGCTACACCTTC. It is translated as CASSEAGARYAVFYGYTF.

The gene calls are TRBV20-1 and TRBJ2-1, with 9 nucleotides matching TRBD2. CDR1 is DFQATT and CDR2 is SNEGSKA in the germline V gene (reference sequence). Trimming took 1 base from V and 2 from J; bases not matched to a gene: 6. The CDR3 is 16 amino acids. As DNA, the CDR3 is TGCAGTGCTAGAGTTTTGACTAGCGGTCCCTACAATGAGCAGTTCTTC. Its translation: CSARVLTSGPYNEQFF.

This clonotype was seen just once. J is TRBJ2-1 and V is TRBV5-1, with D possibly being TRBD2 (6 bases). The V gene's germline CDR1 is SGHRS and CDR2 YFSETQ. V lost 3 bases, J lost 7 bases, and 20 bases lay in between. The CDR3 runs to 16 residues. In DNA form, the CDR3 reads TGCGCCAGCAGCTCCACGGGGGAGGCTCCCTGGAATGAGCAGTTCTTC. This encodes CASSSTGEAPWNEQFF.

The chain links TRBV7-8 to TRBJ2-3; the D gene is possibly TRBD2 (6 bases). The CDR3 has 13 residues. Trimming pared 1 base from V and 8 bases from J, leaving 10 bases between. Germline V CDR1 and CDR2: SGHVS, FQNEAQ. CDR3 sequence reads: CASSLGKEGTQYF. In DNA form, the CDR3 reads TGTGCCAGCAGCTTAGGCAAGGAGGGTACGCAGTATTTT.

The chain combines TRBV20-1 with TRBJ2-5; 12 positions match TRBD2. V shed 8 bases and J 5 bases; nucleotides not matched to a gene: 3. The CDR3 sequence is 12 residues long. Germline V gives CDR1 DFQATT, CDR2 SNEGSKA (reference sequence). CDR3 bases: TGCAGTACAGGGACTAGCGGGGAGACCCAGTACTTC. It specifies CSTGTSGETQYF.

The rearrangement links TRBV10-2 to TRBJ2-4; 12 nucleotides line up with TRBD2. This CDR3 is built from 14 residues. Trimming cost V 0 bases and J 15 bases; bases outside gene matches: 6. The germline V gene has CDR1 WSHSY and CDR2 SAAADI. In DNA form, the CDR3 reads TGCGCCAGCAGTGAGTCGGGACTAGCGGGCCCCGGGTACTTC. Translated, it gives CASSESGLAGPGYF.